Listed here are 32 T cell receptor beta chains from one sample, sequenced in a study of T cell clones after liver transplantation. Here immunoSEQ multiplex PCR was the method, and the copy in TCRdb shows in-frame clones only, minus some. The sample shows some 80,000 clones, 84% of them seen only once. Sequences were derived from CD4+ T cells from blood, sampled around 48 months after liver transplant. The source of these receptors is a human patient who received a liver transplant. Some T cells could come from the graft donor.

The chain couples TRBV7-2 to TRBJ1-5; no reliable D call. This CDR3 contains 13 residues. Germline V gene lookup returns CDR1 SGHTA and CDR2 FQGNSA. Trimming took off 5 bases at V and 4 bases at J, with 9 bases between the two ends. CDR3 nucleotides: TGTGCCAGCAGCGCACAGTCTAATCAGCCCCAGCATTTT. Amino acid sequence: CASSAQSNQPQHF. Based on the CDR3 plus reference TRBV7-2 and TRBJ1-5, the full variable domain is GAGVSQSPSNKVTEKGKDVELRCDPISGHTALYWYRQSLGQGLEFLIYFQGNSAPDKSGLPSDRFSAERTGGSVSTLTIQRTQQEDSAVYLCASSAQSNQPQHFGDGTRLSIL.

For this clone: Other DNA sequences in the same sample also yield this CDR3. The chain combines TRBV7-2 with TRBJ2-3; D is unresolved. Germline lookup yields CDR1 SGHTA and CDR2 FQGNSA. V was trimmed by 1 base and J by 3 bases, leaving 11 bases between them. This CDR3 has 15 residues. CDR3 amino acids: CASSLGVVRTDTQYF. CDR3 nucleotide sequence: TGTGCCAGCAGCTTAGGCGTAGTTAGGACAGATACGCAGTATTTT.

J is TRBJ2-1 and V is TRBV11-2; the D gene is possibly TRBD2 (5 bases). The length of the CDR3 is 15 residues. Germline V CDR1 and CDR2: SGHAT, FQNNGV. V lost 4 bases to trimming and J lost 10 bases, with 20 bases between them. CDR3 protein: CASSSRRAPDGEQFF. The CDR3 DNA follows: TGTGCCAGCAGCTCGCGGCGGGCCCCAGATGGGGAGCAGTTCTTC.

The chain links TRBV7-2 to TRBJ2-7; TRBD1 aligns across 7 bases. CDR3 length equals 14 residues. The germline CDR1 and CDR2 sequences are SGHTA and FQGNSA. V was pared by 1 base and J by 4 bases, with 4 bases of the junction left unmatched. The CDR3, as DNA: TGTGCCAGCAGCTTAGGGACAGGTAGATACGAGCAGTACTTC. It translates to CASSLGTGRYEQYF.

The CDR3 DNA reads as TGTGCCAGCAGCCAAGCTATGGGACAGGGGGCCTATGGCTACACCTTC. Encoded protein: CASSQAMGQGAYGYTF. The chain is built from TRBV4-2 and TRBJ1-2; 12 positions agree with TRBD1. V lost 1 base and J lost 4; bases outside the gene matches: 4. Germline assignment: CDR1 LGHNA and CDR2 YNFKEQ. The CDR3 length is 16 residues.

J is TRBJ2-5 and V is TRBV28, with TRBD2 matching over 7 bases. CDR3 length: 15 amino acids. With V trimmed by 4 bases and J by 4 bases, 9 bases remained unmatched. Germline CDR1 MDHEN, CDR2 SYDVKM. The CDR3 region is CASSSGGTLGETQYF. CDR3 nucleotide sequence: TGTGCCAGCAGTTCCGGGGGGACCCTAGGAGAGACCCAGTACTTC.

V and J are TRBV28 and TRBJ2-3, with 9 bases identical to TRBD2. Germline CDR1 is MDHEN and CDR2 is SYDVKM. The CDR3 has 17 residues. Unmatched junction bases numbered 14, after V lost 4 bases and J lost 6 bases. DNA for the CDR3: TGTGCCAGCAGTTCCCCCGGGGTAGCGGGAGAGTGGGATACGCAGTATTTT. As protein: CASSSPGVAGEWDTQYF.

V usage is TRBV9 and J usage is TRBJ2-5; D gene unclear. The V gene's germline CDR1 is SGDLS and CDR2 YYNGEE. The V end lost 4 bases, the J end lost 5 bases, and 18 bases lay between the germline ends. This CDR3 is built from 15 residues. Here the CDR3 reads CASSHGVGPWETQYF. The DNA of the CDR3 is TGTGCCAGCAGCCATGGGGTCGGTCCGTGGGAGACCCAGTACTTC.

This sequence joins TRBV7-9 and TRBJ2-2; D tentatively reads TRBD1 or TRBD2 (5 bases each). From germline, CDR1 is SEHNR and CDR2 FQNEAQ (reference sequence). This CDR3 contains 16 residues. The V end was cut by 1 base, the J end by 7 bases, with 16 bases between. The CDR3 bases are TGTGCCAGCAGCTTAGGCCCGCAGGGAGTTAGCGGGGAGCTGTTTTTT. Its protein product is CASSLGPQGVSGELFF.

V usage is TRBV28 and J usage is TRBJ2-7, with 10 bases lining up with TRBD2. Germline lookup yields CDR1 MDHEN and CDR2 SYDVKM. CDR3 length: 14 residues. The ends lost 7 bases at V and 12 bases at J; junction bases unmatched: 15. CDR3 loop: CASTPGLARARGYF. The CDR3 DNA sequence: TGTGCCAGCACCCCGGGACTAGCGCGAGCCCGCGGGTACTTC.

The chain joins TRBV29-1 to TRBJ1-1, with D maybe TRBD1 (5 bases). Germline V gene sequence: CDR1 SQVTM, CDR2 ANQGSEA. Trimming pared 6 bases from V and 5 bases from J, leaving 13 bases between. This CDR3 comprises 12 residues. The CDR3 sequence is CSVETQGTEAFF. CDR3 bases: TGCAGCGTCGAGACGCAGGGTACTGAAGCTTTCTTT.

This chain joins TRBV2 and TRBJ1-3; D uncertain. Trimming removed 3 bases from V and 5 bases from J, with 5 bases in between. CDR3 length equals 12 residues. The germline V gene has CDR1 SNHLY and CDR2 FYNNEI. Here the CDR3 DNA reads TGTGCCAGCAGTGATTTCAGAAACACCATATATTTT. As protein: CASSDFRNTIYF.

The chain employs TRBV28 and TRBJ2-5; no definite D call. V was clipped by 6 bases and J by 4 bases, with 15 bases between them. Germline CDR1 and CDR2: MDHEN and SYDVKM. The CDR3 covers 14 residues. The CDR3 protein is CASRGMGETETQYF. The CDR3 DNA reads TGTGCCAGCAGAGGGATGGGTGAAACAGAGACCCAGTACTTC. Combining the CDR3 with reference TRBV28 and TRBJ2-5 gives the whole variable domain DVKVTQSSRYLVKRTGEKVFLECVQDMDHENMFWYRQDPGLGLRLIYFSYDVKMKEKGDIPEGYSVSREKKERFSLILESASTNQTSMYLCASRGMGETETQYFGPGTRLLVL.

For the CDR3, the DNA is TGTGCCAGCAGCTTAGTCGATGGGGGATCCTACGAGCAGTACTTC. Its protein product is CASSLVDGGSYEQYF. The gene calls are TRBV11-2 and TRBJ2-7, with D perhaps matching TRBD1 or TRBD2 (5 bases each). V gave up 1 base and J gave up 1 base, with 11 bases separating them. This CDR3 is 15 amino acids long. CDR1 and CDR2 from the germline V gene are SGHAT and FQNNGV. The complete variable domain, with remaining parts taken from reference TRBV11-2 and TRBJ2-7, reads EAGVAQSPRYKIIEKRQSVAFWCNPISGHATLYWYQQILGQGPKLLIQFQNNGVVDDSQLPKDRFSAERLKGVDSTLKIQPAKLEDSAVYLCASSLVDGGSYEQYFGPGTRLTVT.

The chain has TRBV9 and TRBJ1-1; D remains unclear. The CDR3 is made up of 15 amino acids. Between the trimmed V and J ends, which lost 0 bases and 0 bases, there was a span of 9 bases. The V gene's germline CDR1 is SGDLS and CDR2 YYNGEE. CDR3 in DNA: TGTGCCAGCAGCGTAGACGGTCTAATGAACACTGAAGCTTTCTTT. It specifies CASSVDGLMNTEAFF.

The chain carries TRBV15 and TRBJ2-5; D is unresolved. Germline CDR1 LNHNV, CDR2 YYDKDF (reference sequence). The CDR3 consists of 14 residues. Trimming removed 0 bases from V and 2 bases from J, with 7 bases in between. CDR3: CATSRDLRQETQYF. The CDR3 DNA reads TGTGCCACCAGCAGAGATCTGCGACAAGAGACCCAGTACTTC.

The chain recombines TRBV5-1 with TRBJ2-1, with 7 bases matching TRBD1. The CDR3 loop spans 14 amino acids. Germline CDR1 and CDR2: SGHRS and YFSETQ. V lost 2 bases, J lost 9 bases, and 8 bases stayed unmatched. The CDR3 loop reads CASSFGTGVGEQFF. CDR3 DNA: TGCGCCAGCAGCTTCGGTACAGGGGTGGGTGAGCAGTTCTTC. Complete variable domain (other parts from reference TRBV5-1 and TRBJ2-1): KAGVTQTPRYLIKTRGQQVTLSCSPISGHRSVSWYQQTPGQGLQFLFEYFSETQRNKGNFPGRFSGRQFSNSRSEMNVSTLELGDSALYLCASSFGTGVGEQFFGPGTRLTVL.

The chain joins TRBV27 to TRBJ2-4; 7 nucleotides line up with TRBD2. With 3 bases clipped from V and 5 bases from J, the junction kept 4 bases outside the gene matches. The CDR3 covers 14 residues. Germline values: CDR1 MNHEY, CDR2 SMNVEV (reference sequence). CDR3 in amino acids: CASSFLAGENIQYF. CDR3 sequence (DNA): TGTGCCAGCAGTTTTCTCGCGGGGGAAAACATTCAGTACTTC.

Of note for this clone: One end of the junction varies from germline; a read error may be responsible. This chain joins TRBV7-9 and TRBJ1-1; 7 bases align to TRBD1. The CDR3 is 14 amino acids. CDR1 SEHNR and CDR2 FQNEAQ come from the germline V gene (reference sequence). This chain's CDR3 is CASSLALLGTELTF. The CDR3 DNA reads as TGTGCCAGCAGCTTAGCGTTATTAGGGACAGAGCTGACCTTT.

This chain connects TRBV11-1 to TRBJ2-2; 9 nucleotides align to TRBD1. V dropped 5 bases and J dropped 6; count of bases not matched to a gene: 4. CDR1 SGHAT and CDR2 FQDESV come from the germline V gene (reference sequence). The CDR3 has 14 amino acids. CDR3 region: CASSHRQGAGELFF. The CDR3 nucleotides read TGTGCCAGCAGCCACCGACAGGGGGCCGGGGAGCTGTTTTTT.

The sample holds a few counts of this clone. The chain links TRBV18 to TRBJ1-1; D is possibly TRBD1 (5 bases). Germline CDR1 is KGHSH and CDR2 is LQKENI. The CDR3 covers 13 residues. Trimming stripped 8 bases from V and 1 base from J, with 11 bases between. The CDR3 DNA sequence: TGTGCCAGCACCCTACAGGAGAACACTGAAGCTTTCTTT. The encoded protein is CASTLQENTEAFF.

The CDR3 nucleotides are TGTGCTAGTGGTTTGGGGACACGGAATCAGCCCCAGCATTTT. This codes for CASGLGTRNQPQHF. The rearrangement links TRBV12-5 to TRBJ1-5; D might be TRBD1 (5 bases). The V and J ends lost 1 base and 4 bases respectively, with 8 bases between them. CDR3 size: 14 residues. CDR1 and CDR2 from the germline V gene are LGHNT and FRNRAP.

This clone was detected only a few times. V gene TRBV19 combines with J gene TRBJ1-6; D is unclear. Looked up from germline, CDR1 is LNHDA and CDR2 is SQIVND (reference sequence). V gave up 5 bases and J gave up 7 bases, with 12 bases separating them. The CDR3 loop spans 14 amino acids. The CDR3 region has the DNA TGTGCCAGTAGTTCGTGGACCGAGAATTCACCCCTCCACTTT. It encodes CASSSWTENSPLHF.

The gene calls are TRBV5-5 and TRBJ1-5; D is unclear. V was trimmed by 2 bases and J by 8 bases, leaving 14 bases between them. CDR3 size: 14 residues. Germline assignment: CDR1 SGHKS and CDR2 YYEKEE (reference sequence). CDR3 sequence: CASSFGAGLEPQHF. The DNA for the CDR3 is TGTGCCAGCAGCTTCGGAGCCGGACTTGAGCCCCAGCATTTT.

The gene calls are TRBV2 and TRBJ1-5; D not resolved. Trimming removed 2 bases from V and 6 bases from J, with 17 bases in between. The CDR3 totals 16 residues. CDR1 and CDR2 (germline): SNHLY, FYNNEI. Here the CDR3 reads CASSELGPAVGQPQHF. CDR3 nucleotides: TGTGCCAGCAGTGAATTGGGCCCCGCCGTTGGTCAGCCCCAGCATTTT.

The chain couples TRBV5-1 to TRBJ2-3, with D hard to call. The CDR3 sequence is 14 residues long. V gave up 0 bases and J gave up 1 base, with 6 bases separating them. CDR1 and CDR2 (germline): SGHRS, YFSETQ. CDR3: CASSLGSGTDTQYF. The CDR3 nucleotides are TGCGCCAGCAGCTTGGGGAGCGGCACAGATACGCAGTATTTT.

This sequence joins TRBV6-5 and TRBJ1-1, with a tentative D call TRBD1 (6 bases). The CDR3 sequence is 14 residues long. The germline CDR1 and CDR2 sequences are MNHEY and SVGAGI. V dropped 6 bases and J dropped 2 bases, with 13 bases sitting between them. DNA for the CDR3: TGTGCCAGCAGGATACAGGGAGGAAACACTGAAGCTTTCTTT. Its protein product is CASRIQGGNTEAFF.

The CDR3 DNA is TGCGCCAGCAGCTTAGACCCAAGCACAGATACGCAGTATTTT. The encoded protein is CASSLDPSTDTQYF. The chain combines TRBV5-1 with TRBJ2-3; no clear D gene. Per germline, CDR1 SGHRS and CDR2 YFSETQ. Trimming took 2 bases from V and 0 from J, leaving 7 bases between them. The CDR3 totals 14 residues.

V usage is TRBV15 and J usage is TRBJ2-3; the match to TRBD2 covers 11 bases. V lost 1 base, J lost 4 bases, and 4 bases stayed unmatched. The CDR3 extends over 16 amino acids. CDR1 is LNHNV, CDR2 YYDKDF, per germline (reference sequence). CDR3 sequence (DNA): TGTGCCACCAGCAGAGTAGCGGGAGGGCCTGCAGATACGCAGTATTTT. This codes for CATSRVAGGPADTQYF.

CDR3 region: CASSSGDGYNSPLHF. CDR3 DNA: TGTGCCAGCAGCTCCGGGGACGGTTATAATTCACCCCTCCACTTT. This chain links TRBV7-9 with TRBJ1-6, with D maybe TRBD1 (5 bases). V lost 4 bases, J lost 4 bases, and 11 bases lay in between. Germline values: CDR1 SEHNR, CDR2 FQNEAQ (reference sequence). This CDR3 is built from 15 residues.

The rearrangement links TRBV6-5 to TRBJ2-4; tentative D call: TRBD1 (6 bases). V lost 10 bases to trimming and J lost 0 bases, with 16 bases between them. Looked up from germline, CDR1 is MNHEY and CDR2 is SVGAGI. CDR3 length: 15 amino acids. CDR3 sequence: CATASGQLAKNIQYF. The CDR3, as DNA: TGTGCCACTGCGTCGGGACAACTAGCCAAAAACATTCAGTACTTC.

The chain uses TRBV6-1 and TRBJ2-3, with 12 bases fitting TRBD2. V lost 6 bases to trimming and J lost 5 bases; unmatched junction nucleotides: 6. This CDR3 comprises 15 residues. Germline V gives CDR1 MNHNS, CDR2 SASEGT. The CDR3 reads CASRPGLAGQDTQYF. In DNA, the CDR3 is TGTGCCAGCAGGCCGGGACTAGCGGGTCAAGATACGCAGTATTTT.